This TCR beta chain originates from a study of siplizumab effects on memory and regulatory T cells. Study-wide findings and caveats: Naive T cells appeared more varied than memory cells and looked like key alloresponse contributors.

Of note for this clone: The antigen remains undetermined.

The assay looked at 95,000 to 100,000 TCR templates in each sample. Clones were read by immunoSEQ multiplex PCR, and TCRdb kept only the in-frame ones, dropping some. The sample includes about 100,000 clones, around 90% seen only once; the top ten take about 0.15%. The TCR originated in a human donor in good health. The sequenced material came from CD4+ T cells sorted from blood.

CDR3 amino acids: CASSSSRVSGNTIYF. As DNA, the CDR3 is TGTGCCAGCAGCTCTTCCCGCGTCTCTGGAAACACCATATATTTT. J is TRBJ1-3 and V is TRBV5-4; no clear D. The germline gives CDR1 SGHNT, CDR2 YYREEE (reference sequence). This CDR3 contains 15 residues. Deletions cut 3 bases from V and 0 bases from J, with 10 bases between.